In its sample, the clone carrying this TCR beta chain was seen a few times. The sample comes from a study of T cell repertoires in cytomegalovirus infection. The germline V gene has CDR1 KGHDR and CDR2 SFDVKD. The V gene end was trimmed by 1 base and the J gene end by 2 bases; junction bases not matched to a gene: 8. This CDR3 comprises 17 residues. A single record per CDR3 protein comes from TCRdb applying MiXCR to the reads. Among approximately 140,000 distinct CDR3 sequences listed, about 6.5% were seen once. Sequencing input: PBMCs. This chain links TRBV24-1 with TRBJ2-3, with TRBD2 identical over 7 bases. The source of this sequence is a human donor in good health (CMV status not recorded). Some clones in this sample may be carry-over from other donors' samples. The CDR3 is CATSDFRASGITDTQYF. CDR3 nucleotide sequence: TGTGCCACCAGTGATTTTCGGGCTAGCGGAATCACAGATACGCAGTATTTT.